This is a list of T cell receptor beta chains from one sample in a study of cytomegalovirus exposure and HLA in healthy donors. Assay: immunoSEQ multiplex PCR; the TCRdb copy retains only in-frame clones and omits some. The sample shows 150,000 or so clones, around 74% of them seen only once. Sequencing was carried out using PBMCs. These receptors were taken from a man between 18 and 35 years old in good health and CMV-seropositive. Each CDR3 is given with its conserved first and last residue. The order of the fields is V gene, D gene, J gene, clone size, CDR3 protein, CDR3 DNA. D genes are given only for firm matches. Size values are once, few and many counts, or a class for expanded clones, and some rows have none.

v_call: TRBV9; d_call: -; j_call: TRBJ2-1; clone_size: -; cdr3_aa: CASSGTSFDEQFF; cdr3_nt: TGTGCCAGCAGCGGAACTAGCTTCGATGAGCAGTTCTTC
v_call: TRBV10-3; d_call: -; j_call: TRBJ1-1; clone_size: -; cdr3_aa: CAIRGRDSVATEAFF; cdr3_nt: TGTGCCATCCGGGGGAGGGATAGCGTTGCCACTGAAGCTTTCTTT
v_call: TRBV2; d_call: -; j_call: TRBJ2-3; clone_size: -; cdr3_aa: CASNLGYTDTQYF; cdr3_nt: TGTGCCAGCAACCTGGGCTACACAGATACGCAGTATTTT
v_call: TRBV4-1; d_call: -; j_call: TRBJ1-1; clone_size: -; cdr3_aa: CASSQDRLRNTEAFF; cdr3_nt: TGCGCCAGCAGCCAAGATCGTCTGCGGAACACTGAAGCTTTCTTT
v_call: TRBV19; d_call: -; j_call: TRBJ1-2; clone_size: -; cdr3_aa: CASRRTDEFSYGYTF; cdr3_nt: TGTGCCAGCCGGAGGACAGATGAATTCTCCTATGGCTACACCTTC
v_call: TRBV7-8; d_call: -; j_call: TRBJ2-1; clone_size: -; cdr3_aa: CASSFLPDNEQFF; cdr3_nt: TGTGCCAGCAGCTTTTTACCGGACAATGAGCAGTTCTTC
v_call: TRBV5-6; d_call: -; j_call: TRBJ2-6; clone_size: -; cdr3_aa: CASSFAASLFGANVLTF; cdr3_nt: TGTGCCAGCAGCTTTGCGGCCAGCCTTTTCGGAGCCAACGTCCTGACTTTC
v_call: TRBV25-1; d_call: -; j_call: TRBJ1-4; clone_size: -; cdr3_aa: CASSKRGEGTNEKLFF; cdr3_nt: TGTGCCAGCAGTAAACGAGGGGAGGGAACTAATGAAAAACTGTTTTTT
v_call: TRBV5-1; d_call: -; j_call: TRBJ1-1; clone_size: -; cdr3_aa: CASSWDGRRDGTEAFF; cdr3_nt: TGCGCCAGCAGCTGGGACGGACGGAGGGATGGCACTGAAGCTTTCTTT
v_call: TRBV5-4; d_call: TRBD1; j_call: TRBJ1-1; clone_size: few; cdr3_aa: CASSTTGFGAFF; cdr3_nt: TGTGCCAGCAGCACGACAGGGTTTGGAGCTTTCTTT